These T cell receptor beta chains were read from a single sample in a study of blood T cell repertoires in COVID-19. Sequenced by immunoSEQ multiplex PCR; TCRdb stores in-frame clones only, minus some. Of under 200,000 clones in the sample, 70% to 85% are singletons; the top ten hold under 20%. Sequenced material: PBMCs or T cells enriched from blood (not recorded which). The receptors were gathered from a woman in her 70s in a cohort exposed to, infected with or recovered from COVID-19 (not recorded which). The CDR3 runs from the conserved cysteine through the conserved F or W. The D gene is left open where the match is weak. Clone size, where shown, is once, few, many, or a class for clones that have expanded.

NA	TRBV28	NA	TRBJ1-6	CAARRSNYNSPLHF	TGTGCCGCCCGGCGGTCTAACTATAATTCACCCCTCCACTTT
TRBD1	TRBV7-2	NA	TRBJ2-5	CATETGGQETQYF	TGTGCCACCGAGACAGGGGGACAAGAGACCCAGTACTTC
TRBD1	TRBV5-4	NA	TRBJ1-1	CASSPGQGGNTEAFF	TGTGCCAGCAGCCCGGGACAGGGGGGGAACACTGAAGCTTTCTTT
NA	TRBV5-1	NA	TRBJ2-5	CASSIITGIQETQYF	TGCGCCAGCAGCATAATCACAGGGATCCAAGAGACCCAGTACTTC
NA	TRBV19	once	TRBJ2-5	CASSIISAGGGETQYF	TGTGCCAGTAGTATAATCTCTGCCGGGGGTGGAGAGACCCAGTACTTC
TRBD1	TRBV7-2	NA	TRBJ1-4	CASSQAGGREKLFF	TGTGCCAGCAGCCAAGCAGGGGGAAGGGAAAAACTGTTTTTT
NA	TRBV7-2	NA	TRBJ1-6	CASSLVPLNSPLHF	TGTGCCAGCAGCTTAGTCCCCCTCAATTCACCCCTCCACTTT
NA	TRBV18	NA	TRBJ2-4	CASSPRGKNIQYF	TGTGCCAGCTCACCAAGGGGCAAAAACATTCAGTACTTC
TRBD2	TRBV7-6	NA	TRBJ2-1	CASSLMSSGGYNEQFF	TGTGCCAGCAGCTTAATGTCTAGCGGAGGGTACAATGAGCAGTTCTTC
NA	TRBV7-9	NA	TRBJ2-2	CASSPIGTNTGELFF	TGTGCCAGCAGCCCCATCGGGACGAACACCGGGGAGCTGTTTTTT